A selection of T cell receptor beta chains follows, all from one sample in a study of beta chain features in type 1 diabetes. Method: immunoSEQ multiplex PCR; TCRdb's copy keeps in-frame clones and lacks some. The sample lists roughly 150,000 clones, about 7.9% occurring once. The sample comprised central memory CD4+ T cells from blood. Receptors were obtained from a man aged 18-30 years with type 1 diabetes. The CDR3 runs from the conserved cysteine through the conserved F or W. The order of the fields is D gene, clone size, J gene, V gene, CDR3 DNA, CDR3 protein. A D gene is named only where the DNA matches it firmly. Clone size is not always given. Where it is, it says once, few, many or a class for expanded clones.

TRBD2 NA TRBJ2-5 TRBV2 TGTGCCAGCAGTTTACAACTAGCGGGAGCGTCAGAGACCCAGTACTTC CASSLQLAGASETQYF
TRBD2 NA TRBJ2-3 TRBV4-3 TGCGCCAGCAGCCAAGAAAGCGGGGGGGGCACAGATACGCAGTATTTT CASSQESGGGTDTQYF
NA NA TRBJ2-7 TRBV7-6 TGTGCCAGCAGCTTAGGGACAGACCCCTCCTACGAGCAGTACTTC CASSLGTDPSYEQYF
NA NA TRBJ2-5 TRBV9 TGTGCCAGCAGCGCCGGACTGAATGTTCAGTACCAAGAGACCCAGTACTTC CASSAGLNVQYQETQYF
NA few TRBJ2-7 TRBV15 TGTGCCGCGGGGGACAGGAGTTCCTACGAGCAGTACTTC CAAGDRSSYEQYF
NA NA TRBJ2-1 TRBV7-2 TGTGCCAGCAGCTTAGGGCCGGGAGAACGGTTCTTC CASSLGPGERFF
NA NA TRBJ2-1 TRBV9 TGTGCCAGCAGCGTCTCCGGGCAGGGAATCGATGAGCAGTTCTTC CASSVSGQGIDEQFF
NA NA TRBJ2-3 TRBV7-2 TGTGCCAGCAGCTTAGTCGGGTCAGATACGCAGTATTTT CASSLVGSDTQYF
TRBD2 few TRBJ2-1 TRBV19 TGTGCCAGTACCCCGCGGACTAGCGGGAGAGGTGAGCAGTTCTTC CASTPRTSGRGEQFF
NA NA TRBJ1-2 TRBV28 TGTGCCAGCAGTTTAACAGATTCTAACTATGGCTACACCTTC CASSLTDSNYGYTF
NA NA TRBJ2-3 TRBV7-2 TGTGCCAGCAGCCGAAGCGCAGGGGGCACAGATACGCAGTATTTT CASSRSAGGTDTQYF
NA few TRBJ1-2 TRBV28 TGTGCCAGCAGGGTGGGGGCAGCAGCCAACTATGGCTACACCTTC CASRVGAAANYGYTF
NA NA TRBJ2-5 TRBV5-1 TGCGCCAGCAGCCGACACCCCCAAGAGACCCAGTACTTC CASSRHPQETQYF
NA NA TRBJ2-7 TRBV11-2 TGTGCCAGCAGCTCCCGAACGGGAGTAACCGAGCAGTACTTC CASSSRTGVTEQYF
NA NA TRBJ2-5 TRBV29-1 TGCAGCGTTGTTCTAGTACAAGAGACCCAGTACTTC CSVVLVQETQYF
TRBD1 NA TRBJ1-1 TRBV13 TGTGCCAGCAGAGCAGGGGGTGAAGCTTTCTTT CASRAGGEAFF
TRBD1 few TRBJ2-2 TRBV19 TGTGCCAGTAGTTCCTCACCCGGGACAGGGTTCACCGGGGAGCTGTTTTTT CASSSSPGTGFTGELFF
NA NA TRBJ1-1 TRBV18 TGTGCCAGCTCACCACCGGGGGCGGTGGACACTGAAGCTTTCTTT CASSPPGAVDTEAFF
NA NA TRBJ1-1 TRBV28 TGTGCCAGCACCTCACGTGGGAGAGCTTTCTTT CASTSRGRAFF
TRBD1 few TRBJ2-2 TRBV4-3 TGCGCCAGCAGCCAAGTAGGCAGGGGGCGTAGCACCGGGGAGCTGTTTTTT CASSQVGRGRSTGELFF
NA NA TRBJ2-7 TRBV25-1 TGTGCCAGCAGTGAATTTGGTACAGGGTCCTACGAGCAGTACTTC CASSEFGTGSYEQYF
TRBD2 few TRBJ2-3 TRBV2 TGTGCCAGCAGTGCCCGACTAGCGTCTAGCACAGATACGCAGTATTTT CASSARLASSTDTQYF
NA NA TRBJ2-7 TRBV19 TGTGCCAGTAACGCAGGCCCGATAGCCAGGGGTGTTTGGGGACGCTACGAGCAGTACTTC CASNAGPIARGVWGRYEQYF
TRBD2 few TRBJ2-1 TRBV5-6 TGTGCCAGCAGCCCGGGGGGGCTAGCGGGAGTAAATGAGCAGTTCTTC CASSPGGLAGVNEQFF
NA NA TRBJ1-5 TRBV28 TGTGCCAGCAGTTCCCCACAGCCCCAGCATTTT CASSSPQPQHF
TRBD1 NA TRBJ2-3 TRBV23-1 TGCGCCAGCAGTCAATTCCAGGGGGCGCGGACAGATACGCAGTATTTT CASSQFQGARTDTQYF
TRBD2 many TRBJ2-7 TRBV28 TGTGCCGTAGACGTCCGGGAGGCGGGTGAGCAGTACTTC CAVDVREAGEQYF
NA NA TRBJ1-2 TRBV7-2 TGTGCCAGCAGCTCCCAATCGGGACTATCAGGGGGCTACACCTTC CASSSQSGLSGGYTF
NA few TRBJ2-3 TRBV7-2 TGTGCCAGCAGCTTAGTTCATCGGCGCGGGAGCACAGATACGCAGTATTTT CASSLVHRRGSTDTQYF
TRBD1 NA TRBJ2-7 TRBV27 TGTGCCAGCAGTTTAGGGGGGACAGGGTACTACGAGCAGTACTTC CASSLGGTGYYEQYF
TRBD2 NA TRBJ2-1 TRBV9 TGTGCCAGCAGCGTAGGGTCTTGGGGGGGGCAGTTCTTC CASSVGSWGGQFF
TRBD1 few TRBJ2-2 TRBV6-6 TGTGCCAGCAGTGACTCTCACAGGGGTGGGGCCGGGGAGCTGTTTTTT CASSDSHRGGAGELFF
TRBD1 many TRBJ1-4 TRBV19 TGTGCCAGCAACCCCCGCGGGACAGGGAACGAAAAACTGTTTTTT CASNPRGTGNEKLFF
NA NA TRBJ1-1 TRBV28 TGTGCCAGCAGTTCCCTGGCCCGGAGGACTGAAGCTTTCTTT CASSSLARRTEAFF
NA NA TRBJ2-7 TRBV7-9 TGTGCCAGCAGCCCCACCGGGTCCATTCTCTACGAGCAGTACTTC CASSPTGSILYEQYF
NA few TRBJ1-5 TRBV7-9 TGTGCCAGCAGCTTAGAACAGAATCAGCCCCAGCATTTT CASSLEQNQPQHF
NA NA TRBJ2-7 TRBV4-2 TGTGCCAGCAGCCCAAGAGTGGGAGGAACCTACGAGCAGTACTTC CASSPRVGGTYEQYF
NA few TRBJ2-5 TRBV12-2 TGTGCAAGTCGCTCACATCCCGGGACAGGGGAGGAGACCCAGTACTTC CASRSHPGTGEETQYF
NA NA TRBJ1-2 TRBV10-3 TGTGCCATCAGTGGTTTACAGATTAACTATGGCTACACCTTC CAISGLQINYGYTF
NA NA TRBJ2-1 TRBV11-3 TGTGCCAGCAGCGAACAAGGGGGTGAGCAGTTCTTC CASSEQGGEQFF
TRBD1 few TRBJ2-7 TRBV18 TGTGCCAGCTCACCTCAGGGACAGCCCTACGAGCAGTACTTC CASSPQGQPYEQYF
TRBD1 few TRBJ1-2 TRBV4-2 TGTGCCAGCAGCCACACAGGGGACGGCTACACCTTC CASSHTGDGYTF
TRBD1 few TRBJ1-6 TRBV9 TGTGCCAGCAGCGTCCAGGGGGCGAATTCACCCCTCCACTTT CASSVQGANSPLHF
NA NA TRBJ2-2 TRBV4-3 TGCGCCAGCAGCCAAGATCTGACTAGTCCGCCCGGGGAGCTGTTTTTT CASSQDLTSPPGELFF
NA few TRBJ2-7 TRBV5-1 TGCGCCAGCAGCTTGATATCCTACGAGCAGTACTTC CASSLISYEQYF
NA few TRBJ2-7 TRBV5-1 TGCGCCAGCAGCCCCGTGGGGGCGAGAACCACCTACGAGCAGTACTTC CASSPVGARTTYEQYF
TRBD2 NA TRBJ2-3 TRBV29-1 TGCAGCGTCTCGGTAGGTAGCGGGCTCACAGATACGCAGTATTTT CSVSVGSGLTDTQYF
TRBD1 NA TRBJ2-3 TRBV18 TGTGCCAGCTCTTCCGGGACAGACAGCACAGATACGCAGTATTTT CASSSGTDSTDTQYF
TRBD1 few TRBJ1-2 TRBV6-5 TGTGCCAGCAGGGGACAGGGGGCGAGGGGCTACACCTTC CASRGQGARGYTF
NA few TRBJ2-3 TRBV19 TGTGCCAGTAGTATTCGGCAGGCTATAGATACGCAGTATTTT CASSIRQAIDTQYF
NA NA TRBJ2-2 TRBV11-3 TGTGCCAGCAGCCCTAACACCGGGGAGCTGTTTTTT CASSPNTGELFF
NA NA TRBJ2-7 TRBV10-2 TGCGCCAGCCGTCTAAGGACGGGGACTCCCTACGAGCAGTACTTC CASRLRTGTPYEQYF
NA many TRBJ1-5 TRBV5-1 TGCGCCAGCAGCTTGGGGCCAGGGGATCAGCCCCAGCATTTT CASSLGPGDQPQHF
NA NA TRBJ1-1 TRBV7-9 TGTGCCAGCAGCCTACAAGAGGGAGGGGGTGAAGCTTTCTTT CASSLQEGGGEAFF